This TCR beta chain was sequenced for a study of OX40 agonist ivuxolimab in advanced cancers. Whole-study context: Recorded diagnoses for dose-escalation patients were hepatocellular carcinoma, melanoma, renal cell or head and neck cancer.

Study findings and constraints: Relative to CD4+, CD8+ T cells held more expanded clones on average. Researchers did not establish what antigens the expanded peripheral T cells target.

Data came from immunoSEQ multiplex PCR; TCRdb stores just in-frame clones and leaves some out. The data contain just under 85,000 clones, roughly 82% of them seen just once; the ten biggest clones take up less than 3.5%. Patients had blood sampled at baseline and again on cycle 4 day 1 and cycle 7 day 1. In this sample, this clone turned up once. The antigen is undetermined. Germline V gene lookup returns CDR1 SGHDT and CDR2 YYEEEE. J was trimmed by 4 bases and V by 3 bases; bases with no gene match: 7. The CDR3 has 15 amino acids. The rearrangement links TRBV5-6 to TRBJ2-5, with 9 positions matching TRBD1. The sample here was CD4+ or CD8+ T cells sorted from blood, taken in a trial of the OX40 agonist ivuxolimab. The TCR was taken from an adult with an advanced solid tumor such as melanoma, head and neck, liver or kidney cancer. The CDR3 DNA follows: TGTGCCAGCAGCTCCAAGGACAGGGGACCAGAGACCCAGTACTTC. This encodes CASSSKDRGPETQYF. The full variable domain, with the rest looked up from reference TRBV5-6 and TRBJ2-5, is DAGVTQSPTHLIKTRGQQVTLRCSPKSGHDTVSWYQQALGQGPQFIFQYYEEEERQRGNFPDRFSGHQFPNYSSELNVNALLLGDSALYLCASSSKDRGPETQYFGPGTRLLVL.